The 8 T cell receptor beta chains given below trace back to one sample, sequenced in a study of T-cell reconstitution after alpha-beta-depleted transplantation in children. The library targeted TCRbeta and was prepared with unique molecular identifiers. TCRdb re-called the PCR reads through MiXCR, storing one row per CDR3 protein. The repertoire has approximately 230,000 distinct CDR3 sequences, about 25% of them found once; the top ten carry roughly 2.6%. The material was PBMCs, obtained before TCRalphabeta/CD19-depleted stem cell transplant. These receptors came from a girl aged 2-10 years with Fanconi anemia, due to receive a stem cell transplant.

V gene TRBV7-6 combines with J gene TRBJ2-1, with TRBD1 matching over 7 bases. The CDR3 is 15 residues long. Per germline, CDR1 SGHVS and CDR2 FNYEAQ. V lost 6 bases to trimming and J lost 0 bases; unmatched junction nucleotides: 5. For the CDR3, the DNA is TGTGCCAGCAGTCGAGGACAGGACTCCTACAATGAGCAGTTCTTC. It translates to CASSRGQDSYNEQFF. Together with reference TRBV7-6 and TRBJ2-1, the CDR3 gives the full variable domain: GAGVSQSPRYKVTKRGQDVALRCDPISGHVSLYWYRQALGQGPEFLTYFNYEAQQDKSGLPNDRFSAERPEGSISTLTIQRTEQRDSAMYRCASSRGQDSYNEQFFGPGTRLTVL.

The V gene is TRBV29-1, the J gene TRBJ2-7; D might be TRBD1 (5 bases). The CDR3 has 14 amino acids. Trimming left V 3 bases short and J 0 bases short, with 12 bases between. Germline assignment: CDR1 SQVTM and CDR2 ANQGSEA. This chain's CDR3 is CSVDRQGSSYEQYF. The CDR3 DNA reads TGCAGCGTTGATAGGCAGGGAAGCTCCTACGAGCAGTACTTC.

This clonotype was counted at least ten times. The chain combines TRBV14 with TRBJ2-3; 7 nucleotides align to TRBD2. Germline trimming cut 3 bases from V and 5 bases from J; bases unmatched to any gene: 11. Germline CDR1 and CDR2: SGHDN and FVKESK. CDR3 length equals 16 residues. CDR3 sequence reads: CASSQSPGLRRDTQYF. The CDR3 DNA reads TGTGCCAGCAGCCAGTCCCCGGGACTACGCAGAGATACGCAGTATTTT.

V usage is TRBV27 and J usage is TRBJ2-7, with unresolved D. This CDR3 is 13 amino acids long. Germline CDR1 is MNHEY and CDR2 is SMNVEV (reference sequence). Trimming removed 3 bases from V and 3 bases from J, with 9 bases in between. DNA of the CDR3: TGTGCCAGCAGTTTGTACCAATACTACGAGCAGTACTTC. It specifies CASSLYQYYEQYF.

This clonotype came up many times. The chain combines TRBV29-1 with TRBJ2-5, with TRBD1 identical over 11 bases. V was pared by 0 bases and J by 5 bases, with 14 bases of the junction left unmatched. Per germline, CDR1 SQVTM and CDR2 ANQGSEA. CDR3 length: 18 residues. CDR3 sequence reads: CSVEDLPFGQGARETQYF. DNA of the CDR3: TGCAGCGTTGAAGATCTACCTTTCGGACAGGGGGCGCGGGAGACCCAGTACTTC.

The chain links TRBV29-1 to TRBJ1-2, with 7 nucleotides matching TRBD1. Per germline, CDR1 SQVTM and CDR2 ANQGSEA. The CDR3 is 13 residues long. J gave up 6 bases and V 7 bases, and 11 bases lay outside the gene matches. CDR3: CSDRQGPADGYTF. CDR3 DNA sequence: TGCAGCGACAGACAGGGACCCGCGGATGGCTACACCTTC.

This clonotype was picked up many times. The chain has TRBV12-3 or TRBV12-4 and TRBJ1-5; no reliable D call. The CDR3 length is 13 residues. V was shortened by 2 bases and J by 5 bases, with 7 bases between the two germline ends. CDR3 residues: CASSLRVHQPQHF. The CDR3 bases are TGTGCCAGCAGTTTAAGGGTTCATCAGCCCCAGCATTTT.

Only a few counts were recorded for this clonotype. CDR3 amino acids: CSVAPRGGQPQHF. CDR3 nucleotide sequence: TGCAGCGTGGCCCCCCGAGGGGGGCAGCCCCAGCATTTT. The chain employs TRBV29-1 and TRBJ1-5; perhaps TRBD1 as D (6 bases). V dropped 6 bases and J dropped 7 bases, with 16 bases sitting between them. CDR1 and CDR2 from the germline V gene are SQVTM and ANQGSEA. This CDR3 region has 13 residues.